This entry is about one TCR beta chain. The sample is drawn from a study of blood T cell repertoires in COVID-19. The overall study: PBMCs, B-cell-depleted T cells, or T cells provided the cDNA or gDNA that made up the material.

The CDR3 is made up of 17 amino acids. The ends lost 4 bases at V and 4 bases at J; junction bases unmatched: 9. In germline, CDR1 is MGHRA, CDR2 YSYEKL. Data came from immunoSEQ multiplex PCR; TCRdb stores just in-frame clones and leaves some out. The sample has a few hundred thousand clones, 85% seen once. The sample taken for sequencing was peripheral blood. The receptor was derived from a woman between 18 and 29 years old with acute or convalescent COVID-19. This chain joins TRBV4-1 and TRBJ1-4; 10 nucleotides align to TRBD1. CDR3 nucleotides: TGCGCCAGCAGCCTCCGACAGGGGGCGGTCTTTAATGAAAAACTGTTTTTT. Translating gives CASSLRQGAVFNEKLFF.